This T cell receptor (beta chain) comes out of a study of blood T cell repertoires in COVID-19. Study information: Sites across the United States, Italy and Spain contributed samples from acute and convalescent COVID-19.

This CDR3 is 16 amino acids long. CDR1 and CDR2 (germline): SGHTA, FQGNSA. Unmatched junction bases numbered 6, after V lost 3 bases and J lost 1 base. Some clones are missing from TCRdb's copy, which holds only in-frame ones; the method was immunoSEQ multiplex PCR. In the table there are approximately 27,000 clones, 80% to 90% of which are singletons. The V and J genes are TRBV7-2 and TRBJ1-3, with TRBD1 matching 7 bases. Specimen: peripheral blood. The origin of this receptor is a man between 70 and 80 years old with acute or convalescent COVID-19. The CDR3 spells CASSFRQGSSGNTIYF. CDR3 in DNA: TGTGCCAGCAGCTTCAGACAGGGATCGTCTGGAAACACCATATATTTT.